These T cell receptor beta chains were read from a single sample in a study of cytomegalovirus exposure and HLA in healthy donors. Only in-frame clones appear in the TCRdb table, and some are missing; sequencing was by immunoSEQ multiplex PCR. There are over 200,000 clones in the sample; roughly 88% occur only once, and just under 3% lies in the top ten. Source material: PBMCs. Receptors originate from a woman between 18 and 30 years old in good health and CMV-seronegative. Each CDR3 is given with its conserved first and last residue. Fields, in order: CDR3 protein, V gene.

CASSLAIREDTDTQYF | TRBV7-9
CASRDRGRADTQYF | TRBV2
CASNRGVFANTGELFF | TRBV19
CASSSGTGLRGQYF | TRBV5-4
CAWSLTGWNEQFF | TRBV30
CASSPSPGGYGYTF | TRBV7-9
CASSSDRGDTEAFF | TRBV28
CASSHRGSLQPQHF | TRBV19
CAWRRDSSYEQYF | TRBV30
CASKLAGARNEQFF | TRBV6-5
CASSLVGQDGQTQYF | TRBV7-6
CATSRASGRSTDTQYF | TRBV15
CASSETQGTDTQYF | TRBV6-1
CASSPNGVSGRKETQYF | TRBV4-1
CASSPTIRGLDEQYF | TRBV7-9
CASSVRDTVMNTEAFF | TRBV9
CASSRLSGNTIYF | TRBV27
CASEGAGTSGYTF | TRBV10-2
CSAAEVTDEQFF | TRBV29-1
CASRRDRGELFF | TRBV18
CASSLVSPGELFF | TRBV11-2
CASRTGQGALNTEAFF | TRBV5-4
CASKRGLAGGHNEQFF | TRBV27
CATANYRVPGYTF | TRBV7-9
CASSPRASGVLAKNIQYF | TRBV2
CASSQERDRGPDTQYF | TRBV4-2
CASSLAGGHEQFF | TRBV14
CASSPQRNEQYF | TRBV28
CASRTSGNTGELFF | TRBV2
CASSVGLAGVNEQYF | TRBV9
CASSQRTGSGVEQYF | TRBV7-8
CASSLTVAGAFLLSYEQYF | TRBV5-1
CASSLQAGNTIYF | TRBV27
CASSVGGGPGELFF | TRBV5-1
CASSPDRNYGYTF | TRBV7-3
CASSLGRTGEQPQHF | TRBV7-9
CASGQGFGATNEKLFF | TRBV28
CASSEGQSHQPQHF | TRBV2
CASSIGGRSGPYEQYF | TRBV19
CASSKSGSSYNEQFF | TRBV5-1
CASSGPGTSSADTQYF | TRBV2
CASSRTDREQAQYF | TRBV6-5
CASTGERATEAFF | TRBV7-9
CASSSTRDTQYF | TRBV4-1
CASSQEETPVGADMGSEQPQHF | TRBV4-3
CASSLVAIEQYF | TRBV7-9
CASSLTGATNTEAFF | TRBV5-4
CASSELAGTYEQYF | TRBV25-1
CASSRDSEAFF | TRBV18
CAISESGTGYQPQHF | TRBV10-3